This T cell receptor beta chain was obtained from a study of blood T cell repertoires in COVID-19. About the research overall: PBMCs, B-cell-depleted T cells, or T cells were the source of the cDNA or gDNA that made up the material.

Authors' data handling: Amplification with reference gene primers provided the estimates of nucleated cell counts. The assay was immunoSEQ multiplex PCR, and TCRdb's table has in-frame clones only and misses some. V and J calls and clone size follow that table, whereas D and trimming were derived from the DNA. The sample includes 85,000 to 100,000 clones, about 91% of them seen just once. Per the germline V gene, CDR1 is SEHNR and CDR2 is FQNEAQ (reference sequence). The ends lost 7 bases at V and 3 bases at J; junction bases unmatched: 6. CDR3 length: 13 amino acids. This clone was counted a single time.

J is TRBJ2-7 and V is TRBV7-9, with TRBD1 matching 7 bases. Sequencing was carried out using peripheral blood. The TCR comes from a man between 50 and 59 years old with COVID-19, enrolled during active disease. The chain's CDR3 is CASNRGFVYEQYF. CDR3 bases: TGTGCCAGCAACAGGGGTTTCGTCTACGAGCAGTACTTC.